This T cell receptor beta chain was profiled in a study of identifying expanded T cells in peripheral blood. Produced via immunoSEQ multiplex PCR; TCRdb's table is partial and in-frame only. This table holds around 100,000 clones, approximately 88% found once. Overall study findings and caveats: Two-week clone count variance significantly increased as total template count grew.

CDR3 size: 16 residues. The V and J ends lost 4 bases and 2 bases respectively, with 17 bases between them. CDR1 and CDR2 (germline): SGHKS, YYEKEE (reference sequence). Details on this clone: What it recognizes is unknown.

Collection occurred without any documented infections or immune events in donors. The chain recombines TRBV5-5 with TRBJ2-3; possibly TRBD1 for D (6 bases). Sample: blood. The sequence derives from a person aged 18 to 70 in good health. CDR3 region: CASSRPQGPNTDTQYF. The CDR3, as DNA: TGTGCCAGCAGCCGTCCACAGGGACCCAACACAGATACGCAGTATTTT.